Below, one T cell receptor (beta chain) is given with its context. The target antigen is unknown. Sequencing followed a ViraFEST assay step that expanded antigen-specific CD4+ T cells with viral peptide pools. CD4+ T cells were isolated after about eleven days of culture. Each participant was administered two doses of either the BNT162b2 or the mRNA-1273 vaccine. The CDR3 loop spans 16 amino acids. V lost 3 bases to trimming and J lost 2 bases, with 16 bases between them. CDR1 is KGHDR, CDR2 SFDVKD, per germline. The data originate from a study of vaccination effects on CD4 cells after COVID-19. Clones were sequenced by immunoSEQ multiplex PCR, and TCRdb holds only the in-frame ones, with some missing. The sample shows approximately 28,000 clones, nearly 80% of them seen only once. Broader study findings: After vaccination, at late timepoints, clones induced by infection and by vaccine contracted markedly.

Sample: CD4+ T cells from PBMCs cultured with SARS-CoV-2 spike peptides, taken after COVID-19 vaccination. This clonotype originated in a human donor who received a COVID-19 vaccine. Some clones in this sample may be carry-over from other donors' samples. V usage is TRBV24-1 and J usage is TRBJ2-7; D uncertain. CDR3 DNA sequence: TGTGCCACCAGTGATATCATAACGGACGGAACCTACGAGCAGTACGTC. Amino acid sequence: CATSDIITDGTYEQYV.